This TCR beta chain came from a study of human T cells and chemical hapten exposure. Study overall: From small differences in pooled library volume came most of the variation in per-sample TCR yields.

Trimming removed 2 bases from V and 3 bases from J; junction bases left unmatched: 9. Germline V gene sequence: CDR1 SGHRS, CDR2 YFSETQ. This CDR3 is built from 16 residues. Blood, whole and unfractionated, served as the source for total RNA extraction. Study conclusions and caveats: Sensitizing to DPC left TCRs with a frequency above 1 in 1000 unaltered.

The library labeled individual cDNA molecules by adding unique molecular identifiers to them. As handled by the study authors: Samples ranged from about 23,224 to 690,600 TCRs, with a median of approximately 100,000. TCRdb re-derived calls from the reads in MiXCR, one entry per CDR3 protein. None of the V and J calls come from the authors' own analysis; TCRdb made them. The sample yields about 120,000 distinct CDR3 sequences, more than 8.5% seen once. This clonotype was seen ten or more times. Antigen specificity is unknown. This chain links TRBV5-1 with TRBJ1-1, with 8 bases aligning to TRBD1. The TCR was taken from a human donor in good health. Some clones in this sample may be carry-over from other donors' samples. Sequenced sample: whole blood. CDR3 DNA sequence: TGCGCCAGCAGCTTAATGCCAGGGGGCGCGGACACTGAAGCTTTCTTT. This sequence encodes CASSLMPGGADTEAFF.